This entry describes one T cell receptor beta chain. Libraries were prepared by immunoSEQ multiplex PCR; TCRdb keeps only in-frame clonotypes and omits some of them. The repertoire holds over 110,000 clones, with 70% to 85% as singletons. The data originate from a study of blood T cell repertoires in COVID-19. In the study overall: Samples came from the United States, Italy and Spain, spanning acute and convalescent COVID-19.

This TCR was recovered from a man in his fifties or sixties with acute or convalescent COVID-19. The specimen was peripheral blood.

The CDR3 reads CASSPRREIPSTDTQYF. In DNA, the CDR3 is TGTGCCAGCAGCCCCCGGCGGGAGATTCCTAGCACAGATACGCAGTATTTT. The chain recombines TRBV5-4 with TRBJ2-3; 7 nucleotides align to TRBD2. CDR3 length equals 17 residues. The germline CDR1 and CDR2 sequences are SGHNT and YYREEE (reference sequence). The V and J ends lost 4 bases and 0 bases, in that order; junction bases with no gene match: 11. Supplemented by reference TRBV5-4 and TRBJ2-3, the full variable domain reads ETGVTQSPTHLIKTRGQQVTLRCSSQSGHNTVSWYQQALGQGPQFIFQYYREEENGRGNFPPRFSGLQFPNYSSELNVNALELDDSALYLCASSPRREIPSTDTQYFGPGTRLTVL.